These 22 T cell receptor beta chains were all obtained from the same sample, sequenced in a study of chemoradiotherapy in HPV16-positive cancers. Using immunoSEQ multiplex PCR, the repertoire was profiled, and TCRdb retains in-frame clones only, with some absent. The sample comprises under 700 clones, roughly 90% of which are singletons, and about 4.6% rests with the top ten. Material: tumor tissue, obtained from a patient who underwent chemoradiotherapy. Every receptor here comes from a human donor with HPV-associated anogenital cancer.

The chain employs TRBV27 and TRBJ1-1; D remains ambiguous. Trimming cost V 6 bases and J 3 bases, with 20 bases left between them. Germline-derived CDR1 and CDR2 are MNHEY and SMNVEV (reference sequence). This CDR3 region has 16 residues. The DNA of the CDR3 is TGTGCCAGCAGCCGCGGGCTTAACGGAGTCCACACTGAAGCTTTCTTT. Its protein product is CASSRGLNGVHTEAFF.

This clone was recorded once. The chain employs TRBV11-3 and TRBJ2-4, with a possible D match to TRBD1 (6 bases). Per the germline V gene, CDR1 is SGHNT and CDR2 is YENEEA. This CDR3 is built from 18 residues. The germline V and J ends were trimmed by 1 base and 2 bases, with 18 bases remaining between them. The CDR3 DNA sequence: TGTGCCAGCAGCTTAGTACGCCAGGGGCCCTATTCCAAAAACATTCAGTACTTC. Amino acids: CASSLVRQGPYSKNIQYF. Combining the CDR3 with reference TRBV11-3 and TRBJ2-4 gives the whole variable domain EAGVVQSPRYKIIEKKQPVAFWCNPISGHNTLYWYLQNLGQGPELLIRYENEEAVDDSQLPKDRFSAERLKGVDSTLKIQPAELGDSAVYLCASSLVRQGPYSKNIQYFGAGTRLSVL.

J is TRBJ1-1 and V is TRBV19, with D perhaps TRBD1 (6 bases). CDR1 LNHDA and CDR2 SQIVND come from the germline V gene (reference sequence). The CDR3 extends over 16 amino acids. Trimming took 4 bases from V and 1 from J, leaving 16 bases between them. CDR3 DNA sequence: TGTGCCAGTAGTACGACAGGCCTGGGAGCGAACACTGAAGCTTTCTTT. Residues: CASSTTGLGANTEAFF.

This sequence joins TRBV7-2 and TRBJ1-1; D is possibly TRBD1 (5 bases). CDR1 is SGHTA, CDR2 FQGNSA, per germline. The CDR3 sequence is 14 residues long. V was cut by 5 bases and J by 6 bases, with 16 bases left in between. This CDR3 is CASSPALRGAEAFF. Written as DNA, the CDR3 is TGTGCCAGCAGCCCGGCGCTTCGGGGGGCTGAAGCTTTCTTT. The whole variable domain, filled in from reference TRBV7-2 and TRBJ1-1, reads GAGVSQSPSNKVTEKGKDVELRCDPISGHTALYWYRQSLGQGLEFLIYFQGNSAPDKSGLPSDRFSAERTGGSVSTLTIQRTQQEDSAVYLCASSPALRGAEAFFGQGTRLTVV.

This chain uses TRBV5-4 with TRBJ1-4, with TRBD1 matching over 7 bases. Germline loops: CDR1 SGHNT, CDR2 YYREEE (reference sequence). This CDR3 is 14 amino acids long. V lost 4 bases to trimming and J lost 4 bases; unmatched junction nucleotides: 4. The CDR3 sequence is CASSEGTVNEKLFF. The CDR3 nucleotides read TGTGCCAGCAGCGAAGGGACAGTTAATGAAAAACTGTTTTTT.

This sequence joins TRBV5-4 and TRBJ2-7, with D maybe TRBD1 (6 bases). The CDR3 is 15 residues long. V lost 4 bases and J lost 6, with 20 bases in between. The germline V gene has CDR1 SGHNT and CDR2 YYREEE (reference sequence). CDR3 coding DNA: TGTGCCAGCAGCCTAGAGAGTATTCGAGGGGGCGAGCAGTACTTC. Its translation is CASSLESIRGGEQYF.

This clone was detected only once. The CDR3, as DNA: TGTGCCAGCAGCTTAGCGGTTAGCTTGAACACCGGGGAGCTGTTTTTT. It codes for CASSLAVSLNTGELFF. This chain uses TRBV7-9 with TRBJ2-2; D is ambiguous. Per germline, CDR1 SEHNR and CDR2 FQNEAQ (reference sequence). Trimming stripped 0 bases from V and 1 base from J, with 9 bases between. The CDR3 spans 16 residues.

The chain links TRBV6-5 to TRBJ1-1, with D maybe TRBD1 (5 bases). Germline V gene lookup returns CDR1 MNHEY and CDR2 SVGAGI. Deletions cut 4 bases from V and 4 bases from J, with 16 bases between. The CDR3 has 15 amino acids. The DNA of the CDR3 is TGTGCCAGCAGTTCTTTGGGGGGGATGGGCACTGAAGCTTTCTTT. It encodes CASSSLGGMGTEAFF.

This clone was recorded a few times. The V and J genes are TRBV7-9 and TRBJ1-1; D not resolved. V was trimmed by 0 bases and J by 4 bases, leaving 9 bases between them. The CDR3 runs to 14 residues. Per germline, CDR1 SEHNR and CDR2 FQNEAQ (reference sequence). The CDR3, as DNA: TGTGCCAGCAGCTTAGCGGACGGGCCCACTGAAGCTTTCTTT. Translating gives CASSLADGPTEAFF.

This chain joins TRBV5-1 and TRBJ1-2; D is perhaps TRBD1 (5 bases). The germline V gene has CDR1 SGHRS and CDR2 YFSETQ. There are 13 residues in the CDR3. V was cut by 4 bases and J by 2 bases, with 9 bases left in between. This CDR3 is CASSPRQNYGYTF. The DNA for the CDR3 is TGCGCCAGCAGCCCTAGACAGAACTATGGCTACACCTTC.

The rearrangement uses TRBV6-1 and TRBJ1-2; D is unclear. The germline V gene has CDR1 MNHNS and CDR2 SASEGT. The CDR3 sequence is 17 residues long. V shed 2 bases and J shed 3 bases, with 19 bases lying between them. CDR3 DNA sequence: TGTGCCAGCAGTGAAAGAAGCCTACAGAGACCATACTATGGCTACACCTTC. Amino acids: CASSERSLQRPYYGYTF.

This chain links TRBV4-1 with TRBJ2-7; 8 bases are a match to TRBD1. V shed 4 bases, J shed 3 bases, and the junction held 8 bases outside the gene matches. The CDR3 sequence is 15 residues long. Germline CDR1 and CDR2: MGHRA and YSYEKL. The CDR3 DNA reads as TGCGCCAGCAGCCCAGGGGGCGCGAGCATCTACGAGCAGTACTTC. As protein: CASSPGGASIYEQYF.

The rearrangement uses TRBV15 and TRBJ2-1; 8 positions match TRBD2. This CDR3 has 18 residues. The junction had 11 bases not matched to a gene; V was cut back by 3 bases and J by 1 base. Per the germline V gene, CDR1 is LNHNV and CDR2 is YYDKDF (reference sequence). The CDR3 spells CATSRRVVSGESYNEQFF. The CDR3 region has the DNA TGTGCCACCAGCAGGAGGGTGGTTAGCGGGGAGTCCTACAATGAGCAGTTCTTC.

V gene TRBV4-2 combines with J gene TRBJ1-2; TRBD1 is a possible D gene (5 bases). The CDR3 contains 15 residues. Germline CDR1 LGHNA, CDR2 YNFKEQ. Trimming cost V 0 bases and J 3 bases, with 11 bases left between them. The CDR3 is CASSQDRGSHYGYTF. DNA for the CDR3: TGTGCCAGCAGCCAAGATCGGGGGAGCCACTATGGCTACACCTTC.

The chain links TRBV5-6 to TRBJ2-1; D ambiguous. CDR1 SGHDT and CDR2 YYEEEE come from the germline V gene. The CDR3 totals 15 residues. V lost 4 bases and J lost 0, with 11 bases in between. CDR3 region: CASSRYWSSYNEQFF. DNA for the CDR3: TGTGCCAGCAGCCGTTATTGGAGCTCCTACAATGAGCAGTTCTTC.

The chain has TRBV27 and TRBJ2-7; 7 nucleotides align to TRBD1. From germline, CDR1 is MNHEY and CDR2 SMNVEV (reference sequence). V was clipped by 8 bases and J by 1 base; unmatched bases: 8. CDR3 length: 14 residues. The CDR3 DNA reads TGTGCCAGCGGGCGCAGACAGGGATCCTACGAGCAGTACTTC. This codes for CASGRRQGSYEQYF.

This clone was picked up one time. The J gene is TRBJ2-3, the V gene TRBV7-9; TRBD1 matches 10 bases. Germline lookup yields CDR1 SEHNR and CDR2 FQNEAQ (reference sequence). The trim removed 5 bases at V and 2 bases at J, leaving 4 bases unmatched. The CDR3 is 15 amino acids. CDR3 bases: TGTGCCAGCAGCCAAGGGACAGGGGACACAGATACGCAGTATTTT. Protein sequence: CASSQGTGDTDTQYF.

The chain joins TRBV18 to TRBJ1-1; D unresolved. The CDR3 contains 12 residues. Per germline, CDR1 KGHSH and CDR2 LQKENI. V was pared by 3 bases and J by 1 base, with 3 bases between. The CDR3 here is CASSPGNTEAFF. CDR3 coding DNA: TGTGCCAGCTCACCTGGGAACACTGAAGCTTTCTTT.

This chain uses TRBV19 with TRBJ1-1; TRBD1 aligns across 9 bases. This CDR3 is 15 amino acids long. Trimming took 7 bases from V and 1 from J; bases not matched to a gene: 7. CDR1 and CDR2 from the germline V gene are LNHDA and SQIVND (reference sequence). The CDR3 bases are TGTGCCAGTATCCGGACAGGGGATAAGAACACTGAAGCTTTCTTT. Protein: CASIRTGDKNTEAFF. The full variable domain, completed using reference TRBV19 and TRBJ1-1, is DGGITQSPKYLFRKEGQNVTLSCEQNLNHDAMYWYRQDPGQGLRLIYYSQIVNDFQKGDIAEGYSVSREKKESFPLTVTSAQKNPTAFYLCASIRTGDKNTEAFFGQGTRLTVV.

The DNA of the CDR3 is TGTGCCAGTAGTGTGGGGACTACCTCCTACGAGCAGTACTTC. Its protein is CASSVGTTSYEQYF. J is TRBJ2-7 and V is TRBV19, with TRBD2 matching 7 bases. Trimming cost V 5 bases and J 0 bases; bases outside gene matches: 4. The germline gives CDR1 LNHDA, CDR2 SQIVND (reference sequence). The CDR3 sequence is 14 residues long. Complete variable domain (other parts from reference TRBV19 and TRBJ2-7): DGGITQSPKYLFRKEGQNVTLSCEQNLNHDAMYWYRQDPGQGLRLIYYSQIVNDFQKGDIAEGYSVSREKKESFPLTVTSAQKNPTAFYLCASSVGTTSYEQYFGPGTRLTVT.

The chain recombines TRBV20-1 with TRBJ2-3; D is undetermined. With 4 bases removed from V and 5 bases from J, the gap between germline ends came to 7 bases. This CDR3 comprises 11 residues. Germline CDR1 DFQATT, CDR2 SNEGSKA (reference sequence). This chain's CDR3 is CSATVGDTQYF. The CDR3, as DNA: TGCAGTGCTACCGTGGGAGATACGCAGTATTTT.

The chain links TRBV5-1 to TRBJ2-2; 10 bases are a match to TRBD1. Germline values: CDR1 SGHRS, CDR2 YFSETQ. The CDR3 is 19 amino acids. V lost 5 bases and J lost 1; bases outside the gene matches: 14. The CDR3 DNA is TGCGCCAGCAGTTTTAGCCGGGACAGGGGCCCGAGGAACACCGGGGAGCTGTTTTTT. Translated: CASSFSRDRGPRNTGELFF.